This T cell receptor (beta chain) was identified during a study of blood T cell repertoires in COVID-19. Background on the study: The samples span acute and convalescent COVID-19 from the United States, Italy and Spain.

In the authors' methods: Amplified reference gene primers provided the basis for estimating nucleated cell counts. Measured with immunoSEQ multiplex PCR; TCRdb has only the in-frame clones, and not every one. V and J calls and clone size are given by that table; D and trimming were obtained from the DNA. In the table there are 55,000 to 75,000 clones, 80% to 90% of which are singletons. Germline V gene lookup returns CDR1 SGHTS and CDR2 YDEGEE. This CDR3 has 12 residues. Between the trimmed V and J ends, which lost 4 bases and 5 bases, there was a span of 8 bases. The sequenced sample was peripheral blood. The clonotype originates from a human donor in a cohort sampled during active COVID-19. J is TRBJ2-3 and V is TRBV5-8; possibly TRBD2 for D (5 bases). This CDR3 is CASSPGLDTQYF. The CDR3 region has the DNA TGTGCCAGCAGCCCGGGGTTAGATACGCAGTATTTT. The full variable domain, in which reference TRBV5-8 and TRBJ2-3 provide the parts outside the CDR3, is EAGVTQSPTHLIKTRGQQATLRCSPISGHTSVYWYQQALGLGLQFLLWYDEGEERNRGNFPPRFSGRQFPNYSSELNVNALELEDSALYLCASSPGLDTQYFGPGTRLTVL.